The present TCR beta chain was sequenced within a study of cytomegalovirus exposure and HLA in healthy donors. Points from the study as a whole: Later analysis suggested links between common viral pathogens and several top significant clusters. Later analysis placed DRB1 highest and HLA-C lowest in TCR association rates, which differed by HLA locus.

Notes on this clone: Its antigen is unidentified.

Vbeta (60) and Jbeta (13) primers were used in the PCR. Sequencing was performed with immunoSEQ multiplex PCR; in TCRdb, only in-frame clones are kept and a portion is missing. The data contain some 210,000 clones, about 90% of them singletons. The ends were cut back, 1 base at V and 3 bases at J, with 20 bases in the middle. Germline V CDR1 and CDR2: SGHVS, FNYEAQ. The CDR3 length is 18 residues. The V call is TRBV7-6, the J call TRBJ2-3; TRBD2 might be the D (7 bases). The source is a man aged 30-40 years in good health and CMV-seronegative. Sample: PBMCs. The CDR3 nucleotides read TGTGCCAGCAGCTTAGAACCCGAGGGGGGGGGCCGGACAGATACGCAGTATTTT. Its translation: CASSLEPEGGGRTDTQYF.